The entry that follows covers one TCR beta chain sequence. The antigen is not known. Trimming at V came to 6 bases and at J to 5 bases, leaving 17 bases not matched to a gene. This CDR3 spans 17 amino acids. The germline V gene encodes CDR1 MDHEN and CDR2 SYDVKM. The data stem from a study of cytomegalovirus exposure and HLA in healthy donors. Assay used: immunoSEQ multiplex PCR; TCRdb lists only in-frame clones, some missing. The table records a few hundred thousand clones, about nine tenths of them present only once. Study findings and constraints: The dataset shows that most TCR sequences were rare, while some public TCRs occurred in many donors. The authors listed over 150 TCR beta chains as cytomegalovirus-associated.

The rearrangement uses TRBV28 and TRBJ2-3; TRBD2 matches at 7 bases. Sequenced input: PBMCs. The source is a woman younger than 30 in good health and CMV-seronegative. The CDR3 coding sequence is TGTGCCAGCAGCTCTCGAACGGGGGGAGGGCTCAGAGATACGCAGTATTTT. Encoded protein: CASSSRTGGGLRDTQYF.